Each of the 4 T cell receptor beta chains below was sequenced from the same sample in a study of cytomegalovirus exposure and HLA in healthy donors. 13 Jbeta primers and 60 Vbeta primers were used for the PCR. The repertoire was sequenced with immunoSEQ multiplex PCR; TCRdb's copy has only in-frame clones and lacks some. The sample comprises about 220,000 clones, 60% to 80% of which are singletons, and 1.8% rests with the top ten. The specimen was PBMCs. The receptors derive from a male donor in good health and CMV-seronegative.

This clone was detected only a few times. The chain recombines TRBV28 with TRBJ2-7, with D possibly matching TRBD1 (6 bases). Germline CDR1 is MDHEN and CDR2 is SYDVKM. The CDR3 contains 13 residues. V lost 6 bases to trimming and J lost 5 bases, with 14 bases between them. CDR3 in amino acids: CASRVRDMHEQYF. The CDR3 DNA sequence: TGTGCCAGCAGAGTCCGGGACATGCACGAGCAGTACTTC.

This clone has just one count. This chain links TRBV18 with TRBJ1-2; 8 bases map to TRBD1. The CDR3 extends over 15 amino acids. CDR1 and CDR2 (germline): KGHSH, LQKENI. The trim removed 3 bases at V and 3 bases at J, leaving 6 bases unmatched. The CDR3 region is CASSPGTGVDYGYTF. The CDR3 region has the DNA TGTGCCAGCTCACCGGGGACAGGCGTAGACTATGGCTACACCTTC.

The CDR3 DNA follows: TGTGCCAGCAGCGAGCGGAATAGCAATCAGCCCCAGCATTTT. This sequence encodes CASSERNSNQPQHF. The V call is TRBV2, the J call TRBJ1-5; D remains unclear. CDR3 length: 14 amino acids. Germline loops: CDR1 SNHLY, CDR2 FYNNEI. Deletions cut 6 bases from V and 0 bases from J, with 9 bases between.

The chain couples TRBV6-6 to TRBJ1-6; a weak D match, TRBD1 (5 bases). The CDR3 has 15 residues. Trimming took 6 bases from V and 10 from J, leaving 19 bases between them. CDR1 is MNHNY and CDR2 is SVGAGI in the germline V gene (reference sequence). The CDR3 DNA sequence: TGTGCCAGCAGACCCACGCTGCAGGGTGGCTCACCCCTCCACTTT. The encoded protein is CASRPTLQGGSPLHF.